This TCR beta chain was recorded in a study of T cells in Graves' hyperthyroidism and ophthalmopathy. This clonotype has only a few counts. Its antigen is currently unknown. Study outcomes and limitations: A model of 13 V-J pairs discriminated ophthalmopathy from stable hyperthyroidism. Also found in blood were most expanded thyroid clonotypes above 0.001. The model forecast ophthalmopathy, anticipating it by a median about six months before onset.

For the diagnoses, clinical symptoms, serum thyroxine and TRAb, thyroid ultrasound and orbital computed tomography were used. V dropped 6 bases and J dropped 5; count of bases not matched to a gene: 4. The CDR3 consists of 13 residues. Per the germline V gene, CDR1 is SQVTM and CDR2 is ANQGSEA. RNA transcripts were the template for amplifying TCR beta CDR3 regions. HTBI primers were the set used in a first-round RT-PCR of the TCR CDR3. TCRdb reprocessed the multiplex PCR reads via MiXCR and lists one record per CDR3 protein. This table has about 290,000 distinct CDR3 sequences, roughly 19% appearing once.

Material: blood. The rearrangement links TRBV29-1 to TRBJ2-5; 12 nucleotides match TRBD1. The clonotype comes from a man aged 50-60 years with Graves' ophthalmopathy. The CDR3 is CSVGQGARETQYF. The DNA for the CDR3 is TGCAGCGTGGGACAGGGGGCGCGGGAGACCCAGTACTTC.